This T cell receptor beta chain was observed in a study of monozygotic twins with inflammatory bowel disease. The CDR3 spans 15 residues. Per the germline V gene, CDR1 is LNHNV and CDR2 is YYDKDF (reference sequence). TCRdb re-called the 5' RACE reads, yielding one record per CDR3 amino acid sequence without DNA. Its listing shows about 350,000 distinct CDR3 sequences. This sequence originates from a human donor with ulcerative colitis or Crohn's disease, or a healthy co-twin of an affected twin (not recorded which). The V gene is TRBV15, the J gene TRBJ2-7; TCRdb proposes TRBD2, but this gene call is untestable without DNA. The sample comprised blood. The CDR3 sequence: CATSRDHGLAGEQYF.